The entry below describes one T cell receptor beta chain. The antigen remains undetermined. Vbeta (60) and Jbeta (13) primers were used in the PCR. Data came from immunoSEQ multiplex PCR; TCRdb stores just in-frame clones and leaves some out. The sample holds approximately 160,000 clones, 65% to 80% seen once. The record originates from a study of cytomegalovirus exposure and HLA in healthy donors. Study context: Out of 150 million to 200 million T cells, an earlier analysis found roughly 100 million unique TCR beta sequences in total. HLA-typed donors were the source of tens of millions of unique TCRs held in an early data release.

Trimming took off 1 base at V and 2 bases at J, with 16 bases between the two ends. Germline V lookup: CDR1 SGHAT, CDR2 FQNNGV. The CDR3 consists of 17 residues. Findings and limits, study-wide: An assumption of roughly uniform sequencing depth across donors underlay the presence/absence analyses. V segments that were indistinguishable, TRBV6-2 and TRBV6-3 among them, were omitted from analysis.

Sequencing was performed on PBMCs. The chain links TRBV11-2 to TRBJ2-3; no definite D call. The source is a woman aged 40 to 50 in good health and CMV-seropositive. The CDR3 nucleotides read TGTGCCAGCAGCTTAGGGCAGACAACATTTTACACAGATACGCAGTATTTT. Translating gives CASSLGQTTFYTDTQYF.